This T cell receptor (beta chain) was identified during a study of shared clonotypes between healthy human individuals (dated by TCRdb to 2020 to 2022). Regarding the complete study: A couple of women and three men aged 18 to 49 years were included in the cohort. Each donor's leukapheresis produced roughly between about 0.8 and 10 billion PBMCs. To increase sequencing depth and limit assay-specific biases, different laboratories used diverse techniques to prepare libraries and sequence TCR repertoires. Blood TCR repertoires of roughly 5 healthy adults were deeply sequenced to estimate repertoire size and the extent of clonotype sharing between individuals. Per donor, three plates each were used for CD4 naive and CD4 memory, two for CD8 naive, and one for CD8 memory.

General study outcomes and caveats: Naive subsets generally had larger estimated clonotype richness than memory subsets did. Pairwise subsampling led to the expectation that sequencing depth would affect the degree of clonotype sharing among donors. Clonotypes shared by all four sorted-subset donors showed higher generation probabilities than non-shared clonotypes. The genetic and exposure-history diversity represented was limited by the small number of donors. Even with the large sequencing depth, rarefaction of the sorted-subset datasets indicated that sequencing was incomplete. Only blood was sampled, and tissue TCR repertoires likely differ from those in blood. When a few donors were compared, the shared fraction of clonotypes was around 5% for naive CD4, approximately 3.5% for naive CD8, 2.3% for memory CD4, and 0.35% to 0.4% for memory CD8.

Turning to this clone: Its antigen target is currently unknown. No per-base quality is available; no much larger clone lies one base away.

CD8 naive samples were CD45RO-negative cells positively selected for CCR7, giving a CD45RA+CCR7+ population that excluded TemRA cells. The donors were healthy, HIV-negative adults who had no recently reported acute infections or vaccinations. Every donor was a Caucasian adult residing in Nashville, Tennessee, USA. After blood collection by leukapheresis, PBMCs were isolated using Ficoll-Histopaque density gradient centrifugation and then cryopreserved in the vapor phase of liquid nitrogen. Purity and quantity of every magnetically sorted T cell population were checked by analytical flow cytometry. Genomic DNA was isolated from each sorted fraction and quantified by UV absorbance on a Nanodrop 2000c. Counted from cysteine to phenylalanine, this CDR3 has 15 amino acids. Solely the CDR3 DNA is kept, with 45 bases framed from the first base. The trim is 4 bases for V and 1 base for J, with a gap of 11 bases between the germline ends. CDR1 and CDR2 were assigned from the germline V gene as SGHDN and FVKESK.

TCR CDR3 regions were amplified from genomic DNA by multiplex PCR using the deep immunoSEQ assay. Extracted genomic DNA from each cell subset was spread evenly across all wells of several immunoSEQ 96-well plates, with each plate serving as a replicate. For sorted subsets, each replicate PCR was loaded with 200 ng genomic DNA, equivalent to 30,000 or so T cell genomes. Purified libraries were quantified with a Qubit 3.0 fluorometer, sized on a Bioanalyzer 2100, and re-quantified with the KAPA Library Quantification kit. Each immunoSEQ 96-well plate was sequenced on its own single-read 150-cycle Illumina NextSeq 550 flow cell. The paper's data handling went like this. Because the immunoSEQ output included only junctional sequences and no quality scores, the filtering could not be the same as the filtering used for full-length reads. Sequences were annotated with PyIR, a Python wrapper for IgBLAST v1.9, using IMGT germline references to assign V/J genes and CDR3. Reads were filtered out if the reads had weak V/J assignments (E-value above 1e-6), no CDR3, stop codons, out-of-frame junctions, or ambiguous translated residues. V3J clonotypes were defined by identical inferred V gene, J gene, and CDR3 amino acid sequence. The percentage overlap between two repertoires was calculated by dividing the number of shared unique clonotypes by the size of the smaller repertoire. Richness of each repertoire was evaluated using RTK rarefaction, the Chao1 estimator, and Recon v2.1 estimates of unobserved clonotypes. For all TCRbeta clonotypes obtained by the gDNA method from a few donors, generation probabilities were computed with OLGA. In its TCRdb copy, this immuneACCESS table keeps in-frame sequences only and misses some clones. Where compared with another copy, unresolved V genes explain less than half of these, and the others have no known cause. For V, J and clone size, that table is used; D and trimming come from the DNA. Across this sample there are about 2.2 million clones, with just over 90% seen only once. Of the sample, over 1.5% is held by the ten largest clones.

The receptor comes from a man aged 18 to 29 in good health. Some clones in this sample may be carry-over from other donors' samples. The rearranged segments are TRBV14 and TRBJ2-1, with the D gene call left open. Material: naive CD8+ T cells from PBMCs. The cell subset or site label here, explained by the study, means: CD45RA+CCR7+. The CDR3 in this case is CASSPGLSSYNEQFF. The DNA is TGTGCCAGCAGCCCCGGGCTATCTTCCTACAATGAGCAGTTCTTC. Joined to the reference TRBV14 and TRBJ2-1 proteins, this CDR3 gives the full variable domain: EAGVTQFPSHSVIEKGQTVTLRCDPISGHDNLYWYRRVMGKEIKFLLHFVKESKQDESGMPNNRFLAERTGGTYSTLKVQPAELEDSGVYFCASSPGLSSYNEQFFGPGTRLTVL.